Reported below is one T cell receptor beta chain. The data were taken from a study of blood T cell repertoires in COVID-19. The wider study: Samples representing acute and convalescent COVID-19 were sourced from the United States, Italy and Spain.

CDR3 length: 18 residues. The V gene end was trimmed by 1 base and the J gene end by 7 bases; junction bases not matched to a gene: 10. Germline loops: CDR1 LGHDT, CDR2 YNNKEL (reference sequence). The repertoire was sequenced with immunoSEQ multiplex PCR; TCRdb's copy has only in-frame clones and lacks some. The sample consists of fewer than 200,000 clones, 70% to 85% of them appearing once. This sequence originates from a woman over 75 with acute or convalescent COVID-19. The sample taken for sequencing was peripheral blood. The chain carries TRBV3-1 (or the pseudogene TRBV3-2) and TRBJ2-2, with 12 bases matching TRBD2. The DNA of the CDR3 is TGTGCCAGCAGCCAAGTTCCACTAGCGGGAGGTAATGGCGGGGAGCTGTTTTTT. Its protein is CASSQVPLAGGNGGELFF.